A selection of T cell receptor beta chains follows, all from one sample in a study of beta chain features in type 1 diabetes. The protocol was immunoSEQ multiplex PCR, while the TCRdb copy is restricted to in-frame clones and leaves out a portion. The table has under 300,000 clones, more than 11% seen once. The sequenced sample was naive CD4+ T cells from blood. All receptors derive from a man aged 25 to 40 with type 1 diabetes. Both conserved end residues are part of each CDR3. A D gene is named only where the DNA matches it firmly. For some rows the clone size is stated as once, few or many, or as a class when expanded; others skip it.

-	TRBV7-9	few	TRBJ2-1	TGTGCCAGCCTCGGTAGTGAGCAGTTCTTC	CASLGSEQFF
-	TRBV29-1	-	TRBJ2-1	TGCAGCGTTGTGGAGGGACCCTCCTACAATGAGCAGTTCTTC	CSVVEGPSYNEQFF
-	TRBV5-4	-	TRBJ1-1	TGTGCCAGCAGCTCGGAGATGAACACTGAAGCTTTCTTT	CASSSEMNTEAFF
-	TRBV5-1	-	TRBJ2-3	TGCGCCAGCAGCCCGCGGGCCGAAGGAGATACGCAGTATTTT	CASSPRAEGDTQYF
-	TRBV7-9	-	TRBJ1-1	TGTGCCAGCAGTCGAATCAGTGACACTGAAGCTTTCTTT	CASSRISDTEAFF
TRBD2	TRBV30	few	TRBJ2-3	TGTGCCTGGAGTGTACCCTTTACTAGCGGGAGGGCCGGGACAGATACGCAGTATTTT	CAWSVPFTSGRAGTDTQYF
-	TRBV25-1	few	TRBJ2-1	TGTGCCAGCAGTGTAGGAGGGTGGAGGCCCTACAATGAGCAGTTCTTC	CASSVGGWRPYNEQFF
-	TRBV30	few	TRBJ1-4	TGTGCCTGGAGTGTTGGAGGGGGGGATGAAAAACTGTTTTTT	CAWSVGGGDEKLFF
-	TRBV7-2	few	TRBJ1-3	TGTGCCAGCAGCCTTTCCCGCGAAAACACCATATATTTT	CASSLSRENTIYF
-	TRBV7-9	-	TRBJ2-1	TGTGCCAGCAGCTTACGGCAGGCGATCTTATACAATGAGCAGTTCTTC	CASSLRQAILYNEQFF
TRBD1	TRBV29-1	few	TRBJ2-7	TGCAGCGTCGGACAGGGTTCCTACGAGCAGTACTTC	CSVGQGSYEQYF
-	TRBV29-1	-	TRBJ2-5	TGCAGCGTTGAACGGGGGGCCCAAGAGACCCAGTACTTC	CSVERGAQETQYF
-	TRBV18	-	TRBJ2-3	TGTGCCAGCTCTTCGACAGACACAGATACGCAGTATTTT	CASSSTDTDTQYF
-	TRBV6-6	-	TRBJ2-1	TGTGCCAGCAGTTACTCGGTGTCTAATCGGAATGAGCAGTTCTTC	CASSYSVSNRNEQFF
-	TRBV5-1	few	TRBJ1-4	TGCGCCAGCAGCTTGGGAGGAAGAAATGAAAAACTGTTTTTT	CASSLGGRNEKLFF
-	TRBV7-9	few	TRBJ2-7	TGTGCCAGCAGCCGAGCCTACGAGCAGTACTTC	CASSRAYEQYF
TRBD2	TRBV6-5	-	TRBJ2-5	TGTGCCAGCAGTTACTCTTCTAGCGGATTTGGGACCCAGTACTTC	CASSYSSSGFGTQYF
TRBD2	TRBV6-5	-	TRBJ2-1	TGTGCCAGCAGTTATTGGGGACTAAAGGGAAATGAGCAGTTCTTC	CASSYWGLKGNEQFF
-	TRBV5-1	-	TRBJ1-2	TGCGCCAGCAGCTTGGTGGTAGGGGGTGACTATGGCTACACCTTC	CASSLVVGGDYGYTF
-	TRBV6-1	few	TRBJ2-2	TGTGCCAGCAGTGTGTGGAGCGGGGAGCTGTTTTTT	CASSVWSGELFF
TRBD1	TRBV19	-	TRBJ1-5	TGTGCCAGTAGTCCGGGACAGAAGATCAATCAGCCCCAGCATTTT	CASSPGQKINQPQHF
TRBD2	TRBV30	few	TRBJ2-7	TGTGCCTGGAGTACCCTAGCGGGAATAGGCGAGCAGTACTTC	CAWSTLAGIGEQYF
TRBD1	TRBV19	few	TRBJ1-5	TGTGCCAGTAGTGATGGACAGGGGATTGGCAATCAGCCCCAGCATTTT	CASSDGQGIGNQPQHF
-	TRBV9	-	TRBJ2-7	TGTGCCAGCAGCGCTGGCTCGGGCGAGCAGTACTTC	CASSAGSGEQYF
-	TRBV19	-	TRBJ2-1	TGTGCCAGTAGTATAGCGACGGGTGAGCAGTTCTTC	CASSIATGEQFF
TRBD1	TRBV23-1	few	TRBJ1-1	TGCGCCAGCAGTCAAGGACAGGGGGTGGGGGACACTGAAGCTTTCTTT	CASSQGQGVGDTEAFF
TRBD2	TRBV7-2	few	TRBJ2-7	TGTGCCAGCAGCTTCGATGGGACTAGCGGCTCCTACGAGCAGTACTTC	CASSFDGTSGSYEQYF
-	TRBV25-1	-	TRBJ1-1	TGTGCCAGTATTAATCCGGGGGGCGGCACTGAAGCTTTCTTT	CASINPGGGTEAFF
-	TRBV9	-	TRBJ2-3	TGTGCCAGCAGCGTCGTGGGGGAGGGCACAGATACGCAGTATTTT	CASSVVGEGTDTQYF
TRBD1	TRBV28	few	TRBJ2-7	TGTGCCAGCACCCAGACAGGGCCCCTCTCCGAGCAGTACTTC	CASTQTGPLSEQYF
-	TRBV5-1	-	TRBJ2-2	TGCGCCAGCAACCCGACAGTGAACACCGGGGAGCTGTTTTTT	CASNPTVNTGELFF
-	TRBV6-6	few	TRBJ1-1	TGTGCCAGCACCGAGGCAGGGGTGGACACTGAAGCTTTCTTT	CASTEAGVDTEAFF
-	TRBV6-5	-	TRBJ1-3	TGTGCCAGCAGCCCTACGTGGGGAGCTGGAAACACCATATATTTT	CASSPTWGAGNTIYF
TRBD2	TRBV4-1	few	TRBJ2-2	TGCGCCAGCAGCCAAGGGACTAGCGGGGGGAGGAACACCGGGGAGCTGTTTTTT	CASSQGTSGGRNTGELFF
-	TRBV2	few	TRBJ2-1	TGTGCCAGCAGGGGGGAGGCGGATGAGCAGTTCTTC	CASRGEADEQFF
-	TRBV11-2	few	TRBJ2-7	TGTGCCAGCAGCTTCACAGGGAACTCCTACGAGCAGTACTTC	CASSFTGNSYEQYF
-	TRBV4-2	few	TRBJ2-7	TGTGCCAGCAGCTCCCGACAGGATTACTACGAGCAGTACTTC	CASSSRQDYYEQYF
TRBD1	TRBV19	few	TRBJ2-7	TGTGCCAGTAGTAAGGGGGACAGCGCCTTATACGAGCAGTACTTC	CASSKGDSALYEQYF
-	TRBV9	-	TRBJ1-5	TGTGCCAGCAGCGCTTGGGCGGGACGGCTCAATCAGCCCCAGCATTTT	CASSAWAGRLNQPQHF
-	TRBV7-9	few	TRBJ2-7	TGTGCCAGCAGCCCCGGTTTCGGGACCTACGAGCAGTACTTC	CASSPGFGTYEQYF
-	TRBV7-7	few	TRBJ2-1	TGTGCCAGCAGCCGCCATAGGACAGATTCAGTCAATGAGCAGTTCTTC	CASSRHRTDSVNEQFF
-	TRBV23-1	few	TRBJ2-3	TGCGCCAGCAGTCAATCGGGGGCGCACACAGATACGCAGTATTTT	CASSQSGAHTDTQYF
-	TRBV6-1	few	TRBJ2-3	TGTGCCAGCAGTGACAATACGGGGGTAGATACGCAGTATTTT	CASSDNTGVDTQYF
-	TRBV6-5	-	TRBJ1-1	TGTGCCAGCAGTTACGCGCCACGGGGGGCTGAAGCTTTCTTT	CASSYAPRGAEAFF
TRBD1	TRBV18	-	TRBJ1-5	TGTGCCAGCTCATCCATGACAGGGGGTAGCAATCAGCCCCAGCATTTT	CASSSMTGGSNQPQHF
TRBD2	TRBV5-1	-	TRBJ2-5	TGCGCCAGCAGCGCCTCTAGCGGGGGTTACCAAGAGACCCAGTACTTC	CASSASSGGYQETQYF
-	TRBV5-1	few	TRBJ2-6	TGCGCCAGCAGCGCCGGCTTCCGGACAGCTGTCAGGGCCAACGTCCTGACTTTC	CASSAGFRTAVRANVLTF
-	TRBV18	-	TRBJ2-5	TGTGCCAGCTCACCATGGGACTTACAAGAGACCCAGTACTTC	CASSPWDLQETQYF
TRBD2	TRBV4-1	few	TRBJ2-5	TGCGCCAGCAGCCATGGTGGACTAGCGGGATGGCTACAAGAGACCCAGTACTTC	CASSHGGLAGWLQETQYF